Sequencing of this T cell receptor beta chain was carried out in a study of T cells in women clearing cervical HPV infection. Study-wide context: Case blood drawn at lesion detection; control blood after infection cleared. Study-wide results and caveats: TRBV6-7 abundance was lower in cases than controls (about 0.099% versus 0.16%).

Profiling relied on immunoSEQ multiplex PCR, and the TCRdb table lists in-frame clones only, not all of them. The table lists 20,000 to 25,000 clones. V dropped 3 bases and J dropped 6; count of bases not matched to a gene: 12. From germline, CDR1 is SGHKS and CDR2 YYEKEE (reference sequence). The CDR3 sequence is 15 residues long. As concerns this clone: Its antigen is not known. The read is 3 residues too short to cover the CDR3 end, so that end is filled in from the germline J gene.

This chain links TRBV5-5 with TRBJ2-7, with TRBD2 matching 7 bases. Specimen: blood buffy coat. This TCR derives from a woman aged 18-70 years with a cervical HPV16 infection that either progressed to CIN3+ or cleared (not recorded which). The CDR3 DNA, read in part, is TGTGCCAGCAGCTGGGAGAGCGGGACCCTTCGCGAG. Its translation is CASSWESGTLRE. The full CDR3 reads CASSWESGTLREQYF.